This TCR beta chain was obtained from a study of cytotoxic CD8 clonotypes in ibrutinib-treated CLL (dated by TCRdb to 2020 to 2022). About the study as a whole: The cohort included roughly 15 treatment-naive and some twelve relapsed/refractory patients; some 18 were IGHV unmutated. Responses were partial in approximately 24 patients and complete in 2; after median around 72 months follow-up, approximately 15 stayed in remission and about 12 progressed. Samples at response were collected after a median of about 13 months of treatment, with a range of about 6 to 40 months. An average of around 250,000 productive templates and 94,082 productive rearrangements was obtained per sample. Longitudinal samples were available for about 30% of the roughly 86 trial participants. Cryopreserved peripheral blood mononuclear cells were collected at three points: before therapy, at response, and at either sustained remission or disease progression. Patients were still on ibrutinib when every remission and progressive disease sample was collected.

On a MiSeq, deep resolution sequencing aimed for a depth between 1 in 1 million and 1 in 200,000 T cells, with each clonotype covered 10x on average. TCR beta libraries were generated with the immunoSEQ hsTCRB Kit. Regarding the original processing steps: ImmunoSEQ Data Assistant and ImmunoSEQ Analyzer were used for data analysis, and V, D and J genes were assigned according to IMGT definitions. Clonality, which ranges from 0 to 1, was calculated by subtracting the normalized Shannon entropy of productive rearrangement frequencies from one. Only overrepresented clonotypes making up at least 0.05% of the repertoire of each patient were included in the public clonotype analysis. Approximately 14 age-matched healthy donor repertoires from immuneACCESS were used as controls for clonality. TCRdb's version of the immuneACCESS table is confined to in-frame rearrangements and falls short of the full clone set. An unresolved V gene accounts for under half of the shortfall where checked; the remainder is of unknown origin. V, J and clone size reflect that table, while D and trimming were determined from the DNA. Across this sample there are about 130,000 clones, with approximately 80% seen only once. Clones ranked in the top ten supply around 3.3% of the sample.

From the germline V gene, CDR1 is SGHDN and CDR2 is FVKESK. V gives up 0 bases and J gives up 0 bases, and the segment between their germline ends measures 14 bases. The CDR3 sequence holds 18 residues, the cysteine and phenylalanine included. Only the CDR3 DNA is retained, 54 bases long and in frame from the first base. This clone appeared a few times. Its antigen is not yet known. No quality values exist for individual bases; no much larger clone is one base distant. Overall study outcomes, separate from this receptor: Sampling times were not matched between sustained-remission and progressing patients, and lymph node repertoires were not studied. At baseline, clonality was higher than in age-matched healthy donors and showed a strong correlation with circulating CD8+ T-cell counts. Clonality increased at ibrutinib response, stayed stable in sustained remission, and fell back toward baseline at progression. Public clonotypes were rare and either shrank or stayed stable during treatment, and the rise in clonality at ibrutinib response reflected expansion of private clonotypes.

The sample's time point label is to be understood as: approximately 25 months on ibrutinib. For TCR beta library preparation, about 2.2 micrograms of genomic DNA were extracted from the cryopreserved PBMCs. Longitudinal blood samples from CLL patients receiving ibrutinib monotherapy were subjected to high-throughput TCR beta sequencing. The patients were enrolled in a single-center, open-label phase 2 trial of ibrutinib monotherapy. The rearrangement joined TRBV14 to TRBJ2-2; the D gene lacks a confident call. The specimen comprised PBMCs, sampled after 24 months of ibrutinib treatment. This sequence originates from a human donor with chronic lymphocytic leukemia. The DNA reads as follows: TGTGCCAGCAGCCAAGAGCGGTTCTGGACCGCGAACACCGGGGAGCTGTTTTTT. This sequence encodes CASSQERFWTANTGELFF.